The 10 T cell receptor beta chains presented below share a single source sample, sequenced in a study of shared clonotypes between healthy human individuals. Naive CD8 cells lacked CD45RO and underwent positive selection for CCR7, leaving out terminally differentiated effector memory CD45RA+ cells. Some clones are missing from TCRdb's copy, which holds only in-frame ones; the method was immunoSEQ multiplex PCR. The data hold hundreds of thousands of clones, with 90% to 95% observed a single time. The sequenced material came from naive CD8+ T cells sorted from blood. These receptors were taken from a man aged 25-40 years in good health.

This clone was recorded only once. The chain is built from TRBV28 and TRBJ2-1; D is undetermined. The CDR3 length is 14 residues. The V and J ends lost 7 bases and 3 bases respectively, with 13 bases between them. CDR1 and CDR2 from the germline V gene are MDHEN and SYDVKM. The CDR3 sequence is CASTLPASYNEQFF. For the CDR3, the DNA is TGTGCCAGCACTCTTCCAGCGAGCTACAATGAGCAGTTCTTC.

The chain carries TRBV29-1 and TRBJ2-1; 10 nucleotides align to TRBD1. This CDR3 contains 15 residues. Per germline, CDR1 SQVTM and CDR2 ANQGSEA. Trimming cost V 6 bases and J 7 bases; bases outside gene matches: 12. CDR3 sequence reads: CSVALRQGALNEQFF. The DNA for the CDR3 is TGCAGCGTGGCCCTTAGACAGGGGGCGCTTAATGAGCAGTTCTTC.

The chain couples TRBV11-3 to TRBJ1-5; tentatively, D is TRBD1 (6 bases). Germline values: CDR1 SGHNT, CDR2 YENEEA. Trimming cost V 4 bases and J 15 bases, with 19 bases left between them. There are 13 residues in the CDR3. The CDR3 DNA follows: TGTGCCAGCAGCTCACCAGGGGAGGGGCAGGGGCATTTT. Its protein is CASSSPGEGQGHF.

The J gene is TRBJ2-7, the V gene TRBV5-5; TRBD1 agrees at 8 bases. The V gene end was trimmed by 4 bases and the J gene end by 4 bases; junction bases not matched to a gene: 10. The length of the CDR3 is 15 residues. Germline lookup yields CDR1 SGHKS and CDR2 YYEKEE (reference sequence). CDR3 amino acids: CASSPLRTGPYEQYF. CDR3 nucleotides: TGTGCCAGCAGCCCCCTCCGGACAGGGCCATACGAGCAGTACTTC.

V and J are TRBV6-1 and TRBJ2-5; 8 nucleotides align to TRBD2. With V trimmed by 4 bases and J by 2 bases, 12 bases remained unmatched. The CDR3 is 17 amino acids. CDR1 MNHNS and CDR2 SASEGT come from the germline V gene. The CDR3 protein is CASSVGTSDSIQETQYF. In DNA form, the CDR3 reads TGTGCCAGCAGTGTGGGGACTAGTGATTCCATACAAGAGACCCAGTACTTC.

CDR3 coding DNA: TGCGCCAGCAGCCAAACTAGCGGGAAGAGCTCCTACAATGAGCAGTTCTTC. Translation: CASSQTSGKSSYNEQFF. The chain links TRBV4-1 to TRBJ2-1; 10 nucleotides match TRBD2. The V gene's germline CDR1 is MGHRA and CDR2 YSYEKL. The CDR3 contains 17 residues. The junction had 4 bases not matched to a gene; V was cut back by 2 bases and J by 0 bases.

The chain has TRBV13 and TRBJ2-1; D is unclear. The CDR3 is 12 residues long. V dropped 6 bases and J dropped 8 bases, with 11 bases sitting between them. CDR1 is PRHDT, CDR2 FYEKMQ, per germline (reference sequence). CDR3 nucleotides: TGTGCCAGCAGGGATAGATATGATGAGCAGTTCTTC. Translation: CASRDRYDEQFF.

CDR3 loop: CASSLVAGAYNEQFF. CDR3 nucleotide sequence: TGTGCCAGCAGCTTAGTAGCTGGCGCCTACAATGAGCAGTTCTTC. V and J are TRBV7-6 and TRBJ2-1; D not resolved. V lost 1 base and J 2 bases, leaving 9 bases between the germline ends. Germline loops: CDR1 SGHVS, CDR2 FNYEAQ. CDR3 length: 15 amino acids.

This rearrangement joins TRBV25-1 to TRBJ2-1, with TRBD1 identical over 9 bases. V lost 4 bases to trimming and J lost 1 base; unmatched junction nucleotides: 11. CDR1 and CDR2 from the germline V gene are MGHDK and SYGVNS. This CDR3 comprises 18 residues. The CDR3 here is CASSGLNRDRDSYNEQFF. As DNA, the CDR3 is TGTGCCAGCAGTGGGCTCAACCGGGACAGGGATTCCTACAATGAGCAGTTCTTC.

The gene calls are TRBV12-1 and TRBJ2-7; the D call in the table, TRBD1, was not verified against the DNA. TRBV12-1 is listed as a pseudogene. The CDR3 loop spans 15 amino acids. The CDR3, as DNA: TGTGCCAGCAGCTTCCTAAGGACAGGGCTTTACGAGCAGTACTTC. This sequence encodes CASSFLRTGLYEQYF.